This record concerns one T cell receptor (beta chain) sequence. It has no known antigen specificity. A read error is possible here, since a much larger clone lies one base away. This sample is drawn from a study of blood T cells in healthy people across ages (dated by TCRdb to between 2014 and 2017). For the wider study: In model experiments, template switching captured about one uniquely barcoded TCR beta cDNA molecule for every two T cells. Using deep sequencing normalized with unique cDNA molecular identifiers, the study measured how TCR beta repertoire diversity changes with age. Donors were grouped into four age groups: young (average approximately 16 years), middle-aged (under 40), aged (about 60) and long-lived (just over 80). Using the same blood draw, the study looked at two additional independent replicas of 1 million unique cDNA reads for two donors, one aged 18 to 30 and the other aged 80 or older. What the study reported, not specific to this receptor: There was a strong correlation between observed TCR beta diversity and the percentage of naive T cells measured by flow cytometry. Observed TCR beta diversity per million T cells fell roughly linearly with age, and a significant reduction was already apparent by age around 40. Estimates of total diversity based on one million sequenced T cells were considered lower bounds and underestimates. Because profiling used bulk unsorted PBMCs, naive and antigen-experienced compartments could not be compared conclusively. Compared with the aged group, more naive CD4+ T cells, fewer expanded clones and increased TCR diversity were shown by the long-lived group, suggesting age selection. Because donor CMV infection status was unknown, age-related changes in expanded clonotypes were potentially confounded.

The library was made by 5' RACE. Sequencing used an Illumina HiSeq 2500. A second PCR of roughly 6 to 11 cycles was run with a J-beta primer mix and a sample-barcoded 5' primer. A template-switch 5' adaptor carrying 12 random nucleotides introduced a unique molecular identifier onto each TCR beta cDNA molecule. Each sample yielded at least 3 million CDR3-containing paired-end reads. The Mint cDNA synthesis kit, primed by a TRBC-specific oligonucleotide, was used to synthesize first-strand cDNA from all RNA. Following uracil-DNA glycosylase treatment, a first 18-cycle PCR with universal primers M1SS and BC2_uni_R was performed on all cDNA. The source study handled its data this way. Each sample was normalized by randomly selecting 1 million high-quality reads, each carrying a distinct molecular identifier. Instead of being binned into consensus sequences, reads with shared molecular identifiers were discarded. MiTCR, run with a Q25 quality threshold and the strictest error-elimination algorithm, handled CDR3 identification, clonotype clustering and error correction. A nonparametric unseen species model using Euler transformation provided a lower-bound estimate of total TCR beta diversity. Starting from the raw public reads, TCRdb applied fastp trimming at Q25, assembled clones with MiXCR and retained in-frame beta chains. A single entry per CDR3 protein holds the most common genes and DNA from its merged rows. Here the V and J calls rest on TCRdb's processing, not on the authors' analysis. In all, the sample holds around 780,000 distinct CDR3 sequences, and roughly 25% of those were seen once. Over 2.5% of the sample is in the top ten clones.

Systemically healthy Caucasian individuals from Russia, 39 in total and aged about 6 to 100 years, were included as donors. Each donor gave approximately 10 milliliters of peripheral blood, collected into EDTA-treated Vacutainer tubes. PBMCs were isolated by Ficoll-Paque density-gradient centrifugation, with at least 6.5 million obtained per sample. Trizol reagent was used to extract total RNA from PBMCs, with at least 6 micrograms per sample. The percentages of naive CD45RAhigh/CD27high T cells were determined by flow cytometry on a PBMC aliquot from every donor. Reading the germline V gene gives CDR1 SGHRS and CDR2 YFSETQ. The CDR3, from cysteine to phenylalanine, totals 16 residues. The only DNA kept is the CDR3, 48 bases in frame from the first base. These same records also appear under a second study, on T cells of mothers and their children. As the second study states: Donors were nine systemically healthy Caucasian individuals: three mothers and their six children. cDNA synthesis consumed the entire amount of extracted RNA, loaded at around 1.4 ug RNA in each 15 ul reaction. In the second PCR, sample barcodes and 2-4 random nucleotides were introduced via the M1S primer. Over 9 million TCR beta CDR3 reads came from each mother, compared with some 3 million reads from each child. Thymic selection similarly shapes TCR recombination output in related and unrelated pairs, with minor effect from inherited differences. Normalized repertoire overlap was always slightly but never significantly higher in related than unrelated mother-child pairs. No persistent microchimeric T cell clones were found, with a detection sensitivity of approximately 94 clones per million clonotypes. To look for features that set related mother-child pairs apart from unrelated individuals, the researchers ran deep NGS to compare the TCR beta repertoires of mothers and children. Mothers averaged about 37 +/- 4 years of age and children averaged around 10 +/- 4 years. After adapter ligation was performed with NEBNext reagents, the libraries were sequenced on an Illumina HiSeq 2000 with 100+100 nt paired-end reads. To avoid cross-contamination, the mother libraries and the child libraries were prepared a month apart and sequenced in separate runs. Between about 500,000 and 2,100,000 distinct TCR beta clonotypes were identified per donor. Naive TCR beta clonotypes were estimated from low-frequency clonotypes matched to each donor's FACS-determined naive share, without sorting.

This chain joins TRBV5-1 to TRBJ2-2; TRBD2 is a weak D gene call, 5 bases matching. The sequenced sample consisted of blood. The sequence was collected from a boy aged 5-17 years in good health. The DNA sequence follows: TGCGCCAGCAGCGCTCAAGGGATTTGGAACACCGGGAAGCTGTTTTTT. It translates to CASSAQGIWNTGKLFF.